Listed here are 13 T cell receptor beta chains from one sample, sequenced in a study of T cells in Graves' hyperthyroidism and ophthalmopathy. RNA transcripts served as the template for amplifying TCR beta CDR3 regions. The TCR CDR3 first-round RT-PCR relied on the HTBI primer set. One entry per CDR3 protein, called by TCRdb with MiXCR from the multiplex PCR reads. The top ten hold under 9.5% of the sample, which has more than 600,000 distinct CDR3 sequences, about a sixth seen once. The sample consisted of blood. These receptors came from a man aged 18 to 29 with Graves' hyperthyroidism.

With respect to this clonotype: A much larger clonotype is one base distant, so this may be a read error. This chain links TRBV29-1 with TRBJ2-5, with unresolved D. V lost 3 bases, J lost 5 bases, and 7 bases lay in between. Germline CDR1 is SQVTM and CDR2 is ANQGSEA. CDR3 length: 11 residues. The CDR3 nucleotides are TGCAGCGTTGAGAGAGGCGAGACCCAGTACTTC. It yields the protein CSVERGETQYF.

This clonotype was counted many times. The chain recombines TRBV28 with TRBJ2-7; no definite D call. Germline V CDR1 and CDR2: MDHEN, SYDVKM. V was clipped by 8 bases and J by 1 base, with 9 bases between them. This CDR3 comprises 12 residues. The CDR3: CASRAESYEQYF. CDR3 in DNA: TGTGCCAGCCGGGCCGAATCCTACGAGCAGTACTTC.

The rearrangement links TRBV4-1 to TRBJ1-5, with D perhaps TRBD1 (5 bases). Germline CDR1 reads MGHRA; CDR2 reads YSYEKL. The V gene lost 3 bases and the J gene lost 5 bases, with 17 bases spanning the gap. The CDR3 is 16 amino acids. The CDR3 reads CASSHRAGLLHQPQHF. The CDR3 bases are TGCGCCAGCAGCCATCGCGCGGGACTTCTTCATCAGCCCCAGCATTTT.

On this clonotype itself: This could be a read error, since a much larger clone is one nucleotide away. This chain links TRBV28 with TRBJ2-4; D gene unclear. Trimming stripped 5 bases from V and 1 base from J, with 15 bases between. The CDR3 consists of 16 residues. In germline, CDR1 is MDHEN, CDR2 SYDVKM. CDR3 bases: TGTGCCAGCAGTCCGCCCGTGGTCATGGCCAAAAACATTCAGTACTTC. Translated: CASSPPVVMAKNIQYF.

This chain joins TRBV27 and TRBJ2-1; tentative D call: TRBD2 (5 bases). The germline gives CDR1 MNHEY, CDR2 SMNVEV (reference sequence). With 5 bases removed from V and 2 bases from J, the gap between germline ends came to 10 bases. This CDR3 region has 14 residues. CDR3 amino acids: CASSKSGAYNEQFF. CDR3 nucleotides: TGTGCCAGCAGTAAGAGCGGTGCCTACAATGAGCAGTTCTTC.

V usage is TRBV20-1 and J usage is TRBJ1-5; 12 nucleotides align to TRBD1. The CDR3 loop spans 17 amino acids. J gave up 4 bases and V 4 bases, and 11 bases lay outside the gene matches. In germline, CDR1 is DFQATT, CDR2 SNEGSKA (reference sequence). The CDR3 loop is CSATPGQGARVNQPQHF. The CDR3 region has the DNA TGCAGTGCTACCCCGGGACAGGGGGCGCGGGTTAATCAGCCCCAGCATTTT.

V is TRBV4-2 and J is TRBJ1-4; D uncertain. Germline V CDR1 and CDR2: LGHNA, YNFKEQ. The CDR3 runs 15 residues. The ends were cut back, 0 bases at V and 7 bases at J, with 12 bases in the middle. The chain's CDR3 is CASSQDDMAGEKLFF. For the CDR3, the DNA is TGTGCCAGCAGCCAAGACGACATGGCGGGTGAAAAACTGTTTTTT.

In this sample, this clonotype turned up many times. The chain joins TRBV24-1 to TRBJ2-1; a possible D gene is TRBD1 (6 bases). Per the germline V gene, CDR1 is KGHDR and CDR2 is SFDVKD. V lost 3 bases and J 2 bases, leaving 16 bases between the germline ends. The CDR3 runs to 17 residues. The DNA of the CDR3 is TGTGCCACCAGTGATCTAAACAGGGTCTTGCCCTACAATGAGCAGTTCTTC. Protein product: CATSDLNRVLPYNEQFF.

This clonotype was observed many times. The CDR3 DNA sequence: TGCAGTGCTACGAACAGTTGGACAGGGGGCTACGAGCAGTACTTC. Protein product: CSATNSWTGGYEQYF. The chain combines TRBV20-1 with TRBJ2-7; 10 bases map to TRBD1. The germline V gene encodes CDR1 DFQATT and CDR2 SNEGSKA (reference sequence). The CDR3 is 15 amino acids. V dropped 4 bases and J dropped 3; count of bases not matched to a gene: 9.

This clonotype was seen more than once but under ten times. V usage is TRBV20-1 and J usage is TRBJ1-3; 10 positions match TRBD1. Germline loops: CDR1 DFQATT, CDR2 SNEGSKA (reference sequence). This CDR3 spans 14 amino acids. After removal of 6 bases from V and 4 bases from J, the junction contained 6 bases not matched to a gene. Here the CDR3 DNA reads TGCAGTGCGAGACAGGGGGCGGGAGGAAACACCATATATTTT. This gives the protein CSARQGAGGNTIYF.

On this clonotype: Its ends do not fully match the called genes, so a read error is possible. V and J are TRBV12-3 or TRBV12-4 and TRBJ1-5; a weak D match, TRBD1 (5 bases). CDR3 size: 18 residues. The CDR3 coding sequence is TGTGCCTGCAGTCCGTCCCGGGACGTTGGGGATAGCAATCAGCCCCAGCATTTT. It encodes CACSPSRDVGDSNQPQHF.

This rearrangement joins TRBV20-1 to TRBJ1-2; maybe TRBD1 (5 bases). In germline, CDR1 is DFQATT, CDR2 SNEGSKA (reference sequence). The CDR3 is made up of 13 amino acids. CDR3 loop: CSAAMGDQDGYTF. The CDR3 nucleotides are TGCAGCGCGGCAATGGGGGACCAGGATGGCTACACCTTC.

The sample holds many counts of this clonotype. The V call is TRBV10-3, the J call TRBJ1-1, with D unclear. The length of the CDR3 is 15 residues. Per the germline V gene, CDR1 is ENHRY and CDR2 is SYGVKD. Between the trimmed V and J ends, which lost 2 bases and 0 bases, there was a span of 10 bases. For the CDR3, the DNA is TGTGCCATCAGTGAGAAACAGACCATGAACACTGAAGCTTTCTTT. Its protein is CAISEKQTMNTEAFF.